A single sample gave rise to the 21 T cell receptor beta chains below, sequenced in a study of T-cell memory formation after mild COVID-19. TCRdb used MiXCR to reprocess the 5' RACE reads, holding one entry per CDR3 protein. Of around 300,000 distinct CDR3 sequences in the sample, 10% to 15% are singletons; the top ten hold 20% to 25%. The sequencing sample was made of PBMCs or a T cell subset sorted from them (not recorded which). The origin of the receptors is a man younger than 35 who had mild COVID-19 (a few samples of this study predate the infection). Cell type and time point are not known.

The sample holds a few counts of this clonotype. The V call is TRBV5-1, the J call TRBJ2-5; 13 bases are a match to TRBD2. The CDR3 loop spans 18 amino acids. Trimming removed 0 bases from V and 4 bases from J; junction bases left unmatched: 9. Germline V gene lookup returns CDR1 SGHRS and CDR2 YFSETQ. In DNA form, the CDR3 reads TGCGCCAGCAGCTTGGCCCGACTAGCGGGGGGCTCGGGAGAGACCCAGTACTTC. It yields the protein CASSLARLAGGSGETQYF.

The chain has TRBV7-2 and TRBJ1-4; D uncertain. Germline loops: CDR1 SGHTA, CDR2 FQGNSA. The V end lost 2 bases, the J end lost 4 bases, and 8 bases lay between the germline ends. The length of the CDR3 is 14 residues. This chain's CDR3 is CASSLRRNNEKLFF. In DNA form, the CDR3 reads TGTGCCAGCAGCTTACGGAGAAATAATGAAAAACTGTTTTTT.

The gene calls are TRBV4-2 and TRBJ2-5; tentative D call: TRBD1 (6 bases). Germline V gene data show CDR1 as LGHNA and CDR2 as YNFKEQ. Trimming stripped 0 bases from V and 5 bases from J, with 13 bases between. The length of the CDR3 is 15 residues. CDR3 sequence (DNA): TGTGCCAGCAGCCAAGATCAGGGGTTGAGGGAGACCCAGTACTTC. Encoded protein: CASSQDQGLRETQYF.

The rearrangement uses TRBV29-1 and TRBJ1-1, with 8 bases that match TRBD1. The V and J ends lost 5 bases and 2 bases, in that order; junction bases with no gene match: 7. The CDR3 extends over 14 amino acids. Germline CDR1 is SQVTM and CDR2 is ANQGSEA. The CDR3 spells CSVPSGQGNTEAFF. The CDR3 coding sequence is TGCAGCGTTCCAAGTGGACAGGGTAACACTGAAGCTTTCTTT.

This clonotype was picked up a small number of times. V is TRBV6-5 and J is TRBJ2-5, with D perhaps TRBD1 or TRBD2 (6 bases each). The germline CDR1 and CDR2 sequences are MNHEY and SVGAGI. The CDR3 spans 13 residues. V was pared by 7 bases and J by 2 bases, with 11 bases between. CDR3 DNA: TGTGCCAGCAAAGGCGGGACACAAGAGACCCAGTACTTC. Its translation: CASKGGTQETQYF.

Only a few counts were recorded for this clonotype. The chain is built from TRBV12-3 or TRBV12-4 and TRBJ2-4; D is ambiguous. The CDR3 length is 13 residues. V was shortened by 2 bases and J by 6 bases, with 8 bases between the two germline ends. The CDR3 reads CASSLSPGNIQYF. The CDR3 region has the DNA TGTGCCAGCAGTTTATCCCCAGGAAACATTCAGTACTTC.

This clonotype was recorded many times. The V and J genes are TRBV4-1 and TRBJ1-2; 8 bases fit TRBD1. This CDR3 comprises 14 residues. Trimming cost V 6 bases and J 2 bases; bases outside gene matches: 5. From germline, CDR1 is MGHRA and CDR2 YSYEKL. In nucleotides, the CDR3 is TGCGCCAGCAGGGTTAACAGGGGGAACTATGGCTACACCTTC. Residues: CASRVNRGNYGYTF.

In this sample, this clonotype turned up a few times. The chain joins TRBV4-2 to TRBJ1-6; perhaps TRBD1 as D (5 bases). Germline CDR1 LGHNA, CDR2 YNFKEQ. This CDR3 is 14 amino acids long. Trimming stripped 0 bases from V and 9 bases from J, with 9 bases between. The CDR3 here is CASSQEGPPSPLHF. CDR3 sequence (DNA): TGTGCCAGCAGCCAAGAGGGACCGCCTTCACCCCTCCACTTT.

This chain connects TRBV29-1 to TRBJ1-1; no firm D call. In germline, CDR1 is SQVTM, CDR2 ANQGSEA. Trimming cost V 4 bases and J 1 base, with 7 bases left between them. The CDR3 has 12 amino acids. The CDR3 DNA reads TGCAGCGTTGTTTTAACGAACACTGAAGCTTTCTTT. Its protein product is CSVVLTNTEAFF.

In its sample, this clonotype was seen a few times. CDR3 loop: CASNRGETYEQYF. The CDR3 coding sequence is TGTGCCAGTAATAGAGGGGAAACCTACGAGCAGTACTTC. V and J are TRBV6-2 or TRBV6-3 and TRBJ2-7; D may correspond to TRBD1 or TRBD2 (5 bases each). The V gene lost 9 bases and the J gene lost 2 bases, with 14 bases spanning the gap. The V gene's germline CDR1 is MNHEY and CDR2 SVGEGT. The CDR3 is made up of 13 amino acids.

The V call is TRBV11-1, the J call TRBJ1-5, with a possible D match to TRBD1 (6 bases). The CDR3 has 13 amino acids. Germline values: CDR1 SGHAT, CDR2 FQDESV (reference sequence). Trimming took off 5 bases at V and 6 bases at J, with 11 bases between the two ends. The CDR3 is CASSKQGGQPQHF. DNA for the CDR3: TGTGCCAGCAGCAAACAGGGAGGTCAGCCCCAGCATTTT.

The chain recombines TRBV28 with TRBJ1-2, with D uncertain. CDR3 length: 14 amino acids. V lost 2 bases and J lost 3, with 10 bases in between. CDR1 and CDR2 (germline): MDHEN, SYDVKM. CDR3 sequence: CASSLRVVDYGYTF. Written as DNA, the CDR3 is TGTGCCAGCAGTTTAAGGGTCGTGGACTATGGCTACACCTTC.

The table lists this clonotype with a few counts. The chain has TRBV6-5 and TRBJ2-6; 9 positions match TRBD1. The V and J ends lost 6 bases and 0 bases, in that order; junction bases with no gene match: 9. CDR1 is MNHEY and CDR2 is SVGAGI in the germline V gene. The CDR3 spans 18 residues. The CDR3 region is CASRLQGADYSGANVLTF. The CDR3 coding sequence is TGTGCCAGCAGGCTACAGGGGGCGGACTACTCTGGGGCCAACGTCCTGACTTTC.

This clonotype occurred a few times. J is TRBJ2-3 and V is TRBV7-3; D possibly corresponds to TRBD2 (7 bases). Per germline, CDR1 SGHTA and CDR2 FQGTGA. CDR3 size: 15 residues. V lost 3 bases to trimming and J lost 4 bases, with 14 bases between them. Written as DNA, the CDR3 is TGTGCCAGCAGCTTTGGGGGGGGGGCCCCAGATACGCAGTATTTT. Protein: CASSFGGGAPDTQYF.

This clonotype showed up just a few times. This sequence joins TRBV2 and TRBJ1-2, with a possible D match to TRBD1 (5 bases). Germline assignment: CDR1 SNHLY and CDR2 FYNNEI. V lost 4 bases, J lost 2 bases, and 8 bases lay in between. The CDR3 spans 13 residues. Here the CDR3 reads CASSGDGNYGYTF. The CDR3 DNA reads TGTGCCAGCAGTGGGGACGGGAACTATGGCTACACCTTC. The entire variable domain, with the rest obtained from reference TRBV2 and TRBJ1-2, is as follows: EPEVTQTPSHQVTQMGQEVILRCVPISNHLYFYWYRQILGQKVEFLVSFYNNEISEKSEIFDDQFSVERPDGSNFTLKIRSTKLEDSAMYFCASSGDGNYGYTFGSGTRLTVV.

CDR3 nucleotides: TGTGCCAGCAGCCAGGCCCCCTACGAGCAGTACTTC. Its protein is CASSQAPYEQYF. The V call is TRBV7-9, the J call TRBJ2-7; D is uncertain. V was shortened by 5 bases and J by 2 bases, with 7 bases between the two germline ends. The CDR3 has 12 residues. Germline CDR1 is SEHNR and CDR2 is FQNEAQ (reference sequence).

The rearrangement joins TRBV5-1 to TRBJ2-5; D may be TRBD1 or TRBD2 (5 bases each). The CDR3 runs to 14 residues. Germline V CDR1 and CDR2: SGHRS, YFSETQ. Trimming stripped 1 base from V and 5 bases from J, with 12 bases between. The CDR3 region is CASSLSGPGETQYF. The CDR3 DNA follows: TGCGCCAGCAGCTTGTCAGGGCCGGGGGAGACCCAGTACTTC. Variable domain in full (rest from reference TRBV5-1 and TRBJ2-5): KAGVTQTPRYLIKTRGQQVTLSCSPISGHRSVSWYQQTPGQGLQFLFEYFSETQRNKGNFPGRFSGRQFSNSRSEMNVSTLELGDSALYLCASSLSGPGETQYFGPGTRLLVL.

This clonotype was observed a few times. This sequence joins TRBV20-1 and TRBJ2-2; no reliable D call. Germline values: CDR1 DFQATT, CDR2 SNEGSKA (reference sequence). CDR3 size: 11 residues. With 6 bases removed from V and 7 bases from J, the gap between germline ends came to 9 bases. The CDR3 region is CSATLYGELFF. CDR3 nucleotides: TGCAGTGCCACTCTTTACGGGGAGCTGTTTTTT.

This clonotype was recorded at least ten times. The V call is TRBV20-1, the J call TRBJ2-4, with 7 bases identical to TRBD2. V trimming: 6 bases; J trimming: 9 bases; junction bases outside the gene matches: 8. CDR1 is DFQATT, CDR2 SNEGSKA, per germline (reference sequence). The CDR3 covers 12 residues. The CDR3 DNA sequence: TGCAGTGCCGCAACTAGCGCGGGCATTCAGTACTTC. This encodes CSAATSAGIQYF.

The J gene is TRBJ2-7, the V gene TRBV30; D call uncertain. V shed 2 bases and J shed 3 bases, with 14 bases lying between them. CDR1 and CDR2 (germline): GTSNPN, SVGIG (reference sequence). The CDR3 runs 14 residues. The CDR3 here is CAWSPGPRGYEQYF. In DNA form, the CDR3 reads TGTGCCTGGAGTCCCGGGCCCCGAGGCTACGAGCAGTACTTC.

This chain links TRBV4-2 with TRBJ2-1, with D maybe TRBD2 (6 bases). V was cut by 5 bases and J by 2 bases, with 19 bases left in between. The CDR3 loop spans 17 amino acids. CDR1 LGHNA and CDR2 YNFKEQ come from the germline V gene. CDR3 loop: CASSASGTVGTYNEQFF. In nucleotides, the CDR3 is TGTGCCAGCAGCGCCTCAGGGACTGTCGGAACCTACAATGAGCAGTTCTTC.